This TCR beta chain was profiled in a study of T cell repertoires in cytomegalovirus infection. For the study at large: CMV epitopes that were recently identified and HLA-C-restricted were used alongside well-studied HLA-B-restricted ones. Indications came from public TCR beta signatures; they pointed to CMV infection and to a matching HLA type. Study findings and constraints: The study identified carriers of CMV plus the relevant HLA from cumulative public TCR beta family frequency. Within the response measured ex vivo, HLA-C-restricted CMV-specific TCR beta clonotypes were dominant.

In regard to this clonotype: Its target is not known.

CDR3 length: 17 residues. Germline values: CDR1 MNHEY, CDR2 SVGEGT. The ends were cut back, 0 bases at V and 1 base at J, with 12 bases in the middle. TCRdb ran MiXCR on the reads and lists one entry per CDR3 protein. Here the sample spans about a million distinct CDR3 sequences, 25% to 40% being singletons. This rearrangement joins TRBV6-2 or TRBV6-3 to TRBJ2-2; D gene uncertain. The starting material was cultured CD8+ T cells from PBMCs, obtained from culture after CMV antigen stimulation. This receptor was obtained from a human donor in good health (CMV status not recorded). Some clones in this sample may be carry-over from other donors' samples. The DNA of the CDR3 is TGTGCCAGCAGTTACTCGAGGACGAGCGTGAACACCGGGGAGCTGTTTTTT. This gives the protein CASSYSRTSVNTGELFF.